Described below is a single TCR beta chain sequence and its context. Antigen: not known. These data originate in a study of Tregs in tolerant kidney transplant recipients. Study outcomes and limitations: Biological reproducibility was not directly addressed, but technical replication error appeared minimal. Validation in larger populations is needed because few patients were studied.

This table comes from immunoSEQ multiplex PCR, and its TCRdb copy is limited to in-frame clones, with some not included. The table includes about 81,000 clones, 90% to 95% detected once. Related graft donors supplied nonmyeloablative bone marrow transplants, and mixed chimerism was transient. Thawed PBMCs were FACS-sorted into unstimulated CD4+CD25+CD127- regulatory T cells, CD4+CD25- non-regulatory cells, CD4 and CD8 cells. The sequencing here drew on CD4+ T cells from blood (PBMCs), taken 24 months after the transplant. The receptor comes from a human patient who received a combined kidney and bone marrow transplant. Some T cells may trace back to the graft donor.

For the CDR3, the DNA is TGTGCCTGGAGAAGGAGCGCCGAAAAACTGTTTTTT. Its translation: CAWRRSAEKLFF. This sequence joins TRBV30 and TRBJ1-4; the D is unclear. Trimming took 3 bases from V and 8 from J, leaving 10 bases between them. The CDR3 has 12 residues. The germline V gene encodes CDR1 GTSNPN and CDR2 SVGIG (reference sequence). Full variable domain (outside the CDR3, taken from reference TRBV30 and TRBJ1-4): SQTIHQWPATLVQPVGSPLSLECTVEGTSNPNLYWYRQAAGRGLQLLFYSVGIGQISSEVPQNLSASRPQDRQFILSSKKLLLSDSGFYLCAWRRSAEKLFFGSGTQLSVL.